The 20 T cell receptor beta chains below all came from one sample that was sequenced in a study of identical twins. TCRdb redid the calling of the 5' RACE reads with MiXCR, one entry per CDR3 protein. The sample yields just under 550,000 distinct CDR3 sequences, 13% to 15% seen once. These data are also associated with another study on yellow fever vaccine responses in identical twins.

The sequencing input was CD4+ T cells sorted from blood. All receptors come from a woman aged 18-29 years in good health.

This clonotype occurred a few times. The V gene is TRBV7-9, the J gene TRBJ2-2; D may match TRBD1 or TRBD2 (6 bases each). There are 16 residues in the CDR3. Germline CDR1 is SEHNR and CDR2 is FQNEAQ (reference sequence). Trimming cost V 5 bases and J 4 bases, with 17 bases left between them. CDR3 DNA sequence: TGTGCCAGCAGCCGAACGAGGGGGGCAGGCACCGGGGAGCTGTTTTTT. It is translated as CASSRTRGAGTGELFF.

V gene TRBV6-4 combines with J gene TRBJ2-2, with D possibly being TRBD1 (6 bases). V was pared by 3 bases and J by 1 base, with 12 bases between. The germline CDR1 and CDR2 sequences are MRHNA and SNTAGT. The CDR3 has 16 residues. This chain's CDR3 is CASSEGQTWNTGELFF. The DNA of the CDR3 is TGTGCCAGCAGTGAAGGACAGACCTGGAACACCGGGGAGCTGTTTTTT.

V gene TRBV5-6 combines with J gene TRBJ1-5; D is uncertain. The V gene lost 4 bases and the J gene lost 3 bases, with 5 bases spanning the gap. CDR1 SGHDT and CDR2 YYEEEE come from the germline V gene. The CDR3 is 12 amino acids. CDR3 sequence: CASSVNNQPQHF. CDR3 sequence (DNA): TGTGCCAGCAGCGTCAACAATCAGCCCCAGCATTTT.

CDR3 in amino acids: CASRKTGQGSYNEQFF. In nucleotides, the CDR3 is TGTGCCAGCAGAAAAACCGGACAGGGTTCCTACAATGAGCAGTTCTTC. V gene TRBV7-2 combines with J gene TRBJ2-1, with TRBD1 identical over 8 bases. This CDR3 region has 16 residues. V dropped 6 bases and J dropped 1; count of bases not matched to a gene: 8. CDR1 SGHTA and CDR2 FQGNSA come from the germline V gene.

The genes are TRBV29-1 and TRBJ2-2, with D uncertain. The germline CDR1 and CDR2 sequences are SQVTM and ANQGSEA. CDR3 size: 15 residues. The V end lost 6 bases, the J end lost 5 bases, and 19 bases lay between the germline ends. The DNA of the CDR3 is TGCAGCGTACAAGTAGCAGGATCGGGTACCGGGGAGCTGTTTTTT. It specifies CSVQVAGSGTGELFF.

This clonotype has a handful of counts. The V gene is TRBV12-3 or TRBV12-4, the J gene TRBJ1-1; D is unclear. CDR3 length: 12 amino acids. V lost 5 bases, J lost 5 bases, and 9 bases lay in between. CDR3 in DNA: TGTGCCAGCAGTGGGCAGCTAACTGAAGCTTTCTTT. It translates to CASSGQLTEAFF.

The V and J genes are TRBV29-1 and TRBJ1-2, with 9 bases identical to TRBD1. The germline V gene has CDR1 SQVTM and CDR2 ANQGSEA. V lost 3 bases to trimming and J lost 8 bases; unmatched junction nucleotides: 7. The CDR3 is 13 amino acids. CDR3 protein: CSVERDRERGYTF. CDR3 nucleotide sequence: TGCAGCGTTGAGAGGGACAGGGAGCGAGGCTACACCTTC.

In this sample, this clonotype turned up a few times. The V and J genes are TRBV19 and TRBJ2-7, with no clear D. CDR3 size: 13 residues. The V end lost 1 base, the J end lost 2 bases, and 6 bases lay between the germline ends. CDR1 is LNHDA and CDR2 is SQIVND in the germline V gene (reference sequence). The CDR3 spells CASSIGPAYEQYF. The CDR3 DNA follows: TGTGCCAGTAGTATAGGGCCAGCCTACGAGCAGTACTTC.

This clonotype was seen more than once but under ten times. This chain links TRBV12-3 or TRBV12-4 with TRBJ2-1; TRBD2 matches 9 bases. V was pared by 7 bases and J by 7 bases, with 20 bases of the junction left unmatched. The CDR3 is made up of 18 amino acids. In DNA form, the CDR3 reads TGTGCCAGCACCTTGGGGGATTGGGCTAGCGGGAAAAAAAATGAGCAGTTCTTC. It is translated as CASTLGDWASGKKNEQFF.

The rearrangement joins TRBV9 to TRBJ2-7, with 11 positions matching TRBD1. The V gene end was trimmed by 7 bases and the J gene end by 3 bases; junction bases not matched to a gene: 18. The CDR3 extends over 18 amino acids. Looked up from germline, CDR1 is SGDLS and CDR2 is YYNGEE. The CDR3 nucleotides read TGTGCCAGCGTTTTGGGCCGGAGAGGGACAGGGGGGGACTACGAGCAGTACGTC. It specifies CASVLGRRGTGGDYEQYV.

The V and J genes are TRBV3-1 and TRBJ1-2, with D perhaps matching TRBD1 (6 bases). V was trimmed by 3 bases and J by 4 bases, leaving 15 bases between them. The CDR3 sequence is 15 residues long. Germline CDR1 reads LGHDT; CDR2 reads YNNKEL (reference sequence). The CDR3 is CASSQTTGTSYGYTF. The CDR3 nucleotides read TGTGCCAGCAGCCAGACGACAGGAACTTCCTATGGCTACACCTTC.

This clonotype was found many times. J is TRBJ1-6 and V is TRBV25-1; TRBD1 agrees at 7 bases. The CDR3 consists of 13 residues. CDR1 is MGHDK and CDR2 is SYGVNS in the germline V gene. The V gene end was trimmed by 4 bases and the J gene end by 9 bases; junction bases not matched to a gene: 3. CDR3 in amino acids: CASSAGGGSPLHF. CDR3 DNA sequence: TGTGCCAGCAGTGCAGGGGGTGGTTCACCCCTCCACTTT.

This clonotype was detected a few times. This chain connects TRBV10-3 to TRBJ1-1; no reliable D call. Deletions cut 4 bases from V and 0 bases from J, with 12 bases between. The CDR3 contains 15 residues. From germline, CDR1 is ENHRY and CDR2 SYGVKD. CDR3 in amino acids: CAISVATLMNTEAFF. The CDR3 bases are TGTGCCATCAGTGTCGCGACACTCATGAACACTGAAGCTTTCTTT.

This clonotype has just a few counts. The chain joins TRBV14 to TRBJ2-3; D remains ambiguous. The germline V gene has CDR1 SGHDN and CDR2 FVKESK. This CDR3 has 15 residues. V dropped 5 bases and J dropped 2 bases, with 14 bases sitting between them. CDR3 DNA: TGTGCCAGCAGCGCCCTGAGCTCCAACACAGATACGCAGTATTTT. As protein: CASSALSSNTDTQYF.

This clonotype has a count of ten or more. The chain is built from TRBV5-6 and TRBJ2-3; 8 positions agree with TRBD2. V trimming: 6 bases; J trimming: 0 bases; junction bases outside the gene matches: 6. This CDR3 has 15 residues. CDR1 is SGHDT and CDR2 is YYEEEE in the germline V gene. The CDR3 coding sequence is TGTGCCAGCAACTACGTAGCGGGGAGCACAGATACGCAGTATTTT. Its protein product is CASNYVAGSTDTQYF.

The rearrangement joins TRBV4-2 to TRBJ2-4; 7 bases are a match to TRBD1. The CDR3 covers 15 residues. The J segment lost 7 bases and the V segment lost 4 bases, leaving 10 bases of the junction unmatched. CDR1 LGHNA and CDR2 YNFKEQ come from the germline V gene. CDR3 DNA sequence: TGTGCCAGCAGCCCCGGAAGACAGGGTAACAACATTCAGTACTTC. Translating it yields CASSPGRQGNNIQYF.

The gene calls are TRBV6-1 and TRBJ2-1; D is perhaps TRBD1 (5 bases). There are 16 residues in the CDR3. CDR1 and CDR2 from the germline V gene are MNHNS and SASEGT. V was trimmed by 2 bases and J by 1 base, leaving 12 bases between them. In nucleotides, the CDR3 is TGTGCCAGCAGTGAATTGGACGGACAATCCTACAATGAGCAGTTCTTC. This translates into CASSELDGQSYNEQFF.

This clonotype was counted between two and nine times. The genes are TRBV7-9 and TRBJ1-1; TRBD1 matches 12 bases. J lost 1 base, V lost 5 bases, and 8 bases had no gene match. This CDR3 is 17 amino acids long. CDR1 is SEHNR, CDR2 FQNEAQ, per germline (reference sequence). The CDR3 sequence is CASSNRDRGPSNTEAFF. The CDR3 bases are TGTGCCAGCAGCAATCGGGACAGGGGGCCCTCGAACACTGAAGCTTTCTTT.

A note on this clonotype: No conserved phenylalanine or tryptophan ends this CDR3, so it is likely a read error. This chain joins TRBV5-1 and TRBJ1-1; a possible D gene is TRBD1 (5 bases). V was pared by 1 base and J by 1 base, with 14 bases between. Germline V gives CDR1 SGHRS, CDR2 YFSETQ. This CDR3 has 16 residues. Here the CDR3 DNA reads TGCGCCAGCAGCTTGAACGCAGGCCAGGGGAACACTGAAGCTTTCCTT. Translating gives CASSLNAGQGNTEAFL.

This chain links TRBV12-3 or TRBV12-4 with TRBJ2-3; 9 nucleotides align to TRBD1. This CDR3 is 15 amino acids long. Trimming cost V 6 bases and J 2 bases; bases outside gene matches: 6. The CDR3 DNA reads TGTGCCAGCAGGACGGGACAGGGCCACACAGATACGCAGTATTTT. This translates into CASRTGQGHTDTQYF.